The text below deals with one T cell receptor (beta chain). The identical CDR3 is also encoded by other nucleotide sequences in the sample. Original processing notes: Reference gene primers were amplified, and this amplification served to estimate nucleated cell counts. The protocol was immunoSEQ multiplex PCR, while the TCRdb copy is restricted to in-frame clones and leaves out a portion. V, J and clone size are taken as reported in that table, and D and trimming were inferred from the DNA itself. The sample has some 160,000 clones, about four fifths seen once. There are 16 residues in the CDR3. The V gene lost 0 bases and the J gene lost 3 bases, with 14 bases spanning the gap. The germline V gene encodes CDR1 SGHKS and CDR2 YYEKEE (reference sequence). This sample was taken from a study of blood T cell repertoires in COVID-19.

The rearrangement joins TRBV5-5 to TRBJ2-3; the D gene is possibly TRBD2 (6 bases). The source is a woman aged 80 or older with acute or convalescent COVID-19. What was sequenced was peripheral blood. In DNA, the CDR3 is TGTGCCAGCAGCTTGGAGGGCGGAGGGACGACAGATACGCAGTATTTT. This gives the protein CASSLEGGGTTDTQYF.